This T cell receptor (beta chain) was identified in a study of blood T cell repertoires in COVID-19. Whole-study context: COVID-19 samples, acute and convalescent, were from the United States, Italy and Spain. PBMCs, B-cell-depleted T cells, or T cells provided the cDNA or gDNA that made up the material.

Original processing methods: Reference gene primer amplification gave nucleated cell count estimates. TCRdb keeps only in-frame clones here, not all; method: immunoSEQ multiplex PCR. The DNA gave D and trimming, while V, J and clone size come from that table. The sample has about 180,000 clones, roughly 87% seen once. CDR3 size: 12 residues. CDR1 is ENHRY and CDR2 is SYGVKD in the germline V gene. The V gene lost 10 bases and the J gene lost 1 base, with 11 bases spanning the gap. Participants, roughly 18 to 89 years old, spanned about two dozen US areas. This receptor was identified in a human donor with acute COVID-19. The donor label of this sample is uncertain. The sequenced sample was PBMCs or T cells enriched from blood (not recorded which). The J gene is TRBJ2-7, the V gene TRBV10-3; D might be TRBD1 (6 bases). Here the CDR3 reads CATAGTSYEQYF. In DNA, the CDR3 is TGTGCCACGGCTGGGACATCCTACGAGCAGTACTTC.